These 29 T cell receptor beta chains were sequenced from one sample in a study of blood T cell repertoires in COVID-19. The repertoire was sequenced with immunoSEQ multiplex PCR; TCRdb's copy has only in-frame clones and lacks some. The sample contains 200,000 to 250,000 clones, roughly 88% of which appear only once. Sample: PBMCs or T cells enriched from blood (not recorded which). These receptors came from a woman between 45 and 60 years old with acute COVID-19.

V and J are TRBV14 and TRBJ1-4, with a weak D call TRBD1 (5 bases). The V gene's germline CDR1 is SGHDN and CDR2 FVKESK. This CDR3 contains 17 residues. Trimming removed 4 bases from V and 0 bases from J, with 15 bases in between. In DNA, the CDR3 is TGTGCCAGCAGCCTCAGTGGGGCGGGGGCAACTAATGAAAAACTGTTTTTT. Translated, it gives CASSLSGAGATNEKLFF. The full variable domain, its missing parts supplied by reference TRBV14 and TRBJ1-4, is EAGVTQFPSHSVIEKGQTVTLRCDPISGHDNLYWYRRVMGKEIKFLLHFVKESKQDESGMPNNRFLAERTGGTYSTLKVQPAELEDSGVYFCASSLSGAGATNEKLFFGSGTQLSVL.

The gene calls are TRBV28 and TRBJ1-2, with D maybe TRBD1 (6 bases). The ends were cut back, 1 base at V and 2 bases at J, with 8 bases in the middle. In germline, CDR1 is MDHEN, CDR2 SYDVKM. The CDR3 runs 14 residues. The CDR3 region has the DNA TGTGCCAGCAGTTTATACAGGGTAAACTATGGCTACACCTTC. Protein product: CASSLYRVNYGYTF.

The rearrangement uses TRBV5-1 and TRBJ2-7; 7 positions match TRBD1. The CDR3 runs 13 residues. In germline, CDR1 is SGHRS, CDR2 YFSETQ. J lost 4 bases, V lost 4 bases, and 5 bases had no gene match. In nucleotides, the CDR3 is TGCGCCAGCAGCGGGTTGACAGGGTACGAGCAGTACTTC. Translated: CASSGLTGYEQYF.

This chain links TRBV2 with TRBJ2-7; 8 positions agree with TRBD2. Germline CDR1 and CDR2: SNHLY and FYNNEI. The length of the CDR3 is 15 residues. Trimming cost V 7 bases and J 1 base; bases outside gene matches: 9. CDR3 amino acids: CASTELGGASYEQYF. In DNA form, the CDR3 reads TGTGCCAGCACCGAACTCGGGGGGGCTTCCTACGAGCAGTACTTC.

V and J are TRBV5-1 and TRBJ2-1; TRBD2 might be the D (6 bases). The germline V gene has CDR1 SGHRS and CDR2 YFSETQ. V was shortened by 0 bases and J by 6 bases, with 16 bases between the two germline ends. CDR3 length: 16 residues. For the CDR3, the DNA is TGCGCCAGCAGCTTGGTCGTGCGGGGTACGGGCAATGAGCAGTTCTTC. This encodes CASSLVVRGTGNEQFF.

The chain is built from TRBV4-1 and TRBJ1-3, with a weak D call TRBD1 (6 bases). Trimming took 4 bases from V and 8 from J, leaving 21 bases between them. Germline V gene lookup returns CDR1 MGHRA and CDR2 YSYEKL. The CDR3 runs to 16 residues. The CDR3: CASSRSPGQVMDTIYF. The CDR3 DNA sequence: TGCGCCAGCAGCCGCTCACCGGGACAAGTCATGGACACCATATATTTT.

This sequence joins TRBV29-1 and TRBJ2-7, with D possibly being TRBD1 (6 bases). The CDR3 contains 13 residues. CDR1 is SQVTM and CDR2 is ANQGSEA in the germline V gene. V shed 3 bases and J shed 2 bases, with 11 bases lying between them. CDR3 nucleotide sequence: TGCAGCGTTGAGGGGGCCCCTACCTACGAGCAGTACTTC. Its translation: CSVEGAPTYEQYF.

The chain has TRBV28 and TRBJ1-5; tentatively, D is TRBD1 (6 bases). V was clipped by 3 bases and J by 5 bases, with 11 bases between them. This CDR3 comprises 14 residues. Germline-derived CDR1 and CDR2 are MDHEN and SYDVKM. DNA of the CDR3: TGTGCCAGCAGTTTGAACAGGGACGATCAGCCCCAGCATTTT. Translation: CASSLNRDDQPQHF.

This chain connects TRBV11-1 to TRBJ2-3; 8 nucleotides align to TRBD1. J lost 10 bases, V lost 2 bases, and 11 bases had no gene match. CDR1 and CDR2 from the germline V gene are SGHAT and FQDESV (reference sequence). The CDR3 runs to 15 residues. The CDR3 DNA reads TGTGCCAGCAGCTTACGCTTGACAGGGGAAATTTCGCAGTATTTT. It is translated as CASSLRLTGEISQYF.

This chain connects TRBV5-1 to TRBJ1-1; D not resolved. Germline V lookup: CDR1 SGHRS, CDR2 YFSETQ. V lost 0 bases and J 2 bases, leaving 17 bases between the germline ends. The CDR3 is 17 amino acids. CDR3 protein: CASSLGGRGLVNTEAFF. The DNA of the CDR3 is TGCGCCAGCAGCTTGGGGGGAAGAGGGTTGGTCAACACTGAAGCTTTCTTT.

The chain combines TRBV28 with TRBJ1-1, with TRBD1 matching 7 bases. The V and J ends lost 2 bases and 2 bases, in that order; junction bases with no gene match: 2. Germline loops: CDR1 MDHEN, CDR2 SYDVKM. The CDR3 covers 14 residues. DNA for the CDR3: TGTGCCAGCAGTTTAGGGGACAGTAACACTGAAGCTTTCTTT. This gives the protein CASSLGDSNTEAFF.

This rearrangement joins TRBV5-1 to TRBJ1-1; D is undetermined. V shed 0 bases and J shed 2 bases, with 5 bases lying between them. Germline loops: CDR1 SGHRS, CDR2 YFSETQ. This CDR3 region has 13 residues. The CDR3 sequence is CASSLATNTEAFF. For the CDR3, the DNA is TGCGCCAGCAGCTTGGCTACTAACACTGAAGCTTTCTTT.

V usage is TRBV5-1 and J usage is TRBJ1-4; D unclear. Germline CDR1 SGHRS, CDR2 YFSETQ. The ends were cut back, 4 bases at V and 4 bases at J, with 14 bases in the middle. There are 15 residues in the CDR3. CDR3 in amino acids: CASSLKGEYNEKLFF. The CDR3 region has the DNA TGCGCCAGCAGCCTCAAAGGAGAATATAATGAAAAACTGTTTTTT.

The genes are TRBV2 and TRBJ2-6; TRBD1 is a possible D gene (6 bases). Germline V gives CDR1 SNHLY, CDR2 FYNNEI. The CDR3 totals 16 residues. V shed 4 bases and J shed 0 bases, with 10 bases lying between them. CDR3 residues: CASSAQGNSGANVLTF. Here the CDR3 DNA reads TGTGCCAGCAGTGCACAGGGAAACTCTGGGGCCAACGTCCTGACTTTC.

V gene TRBV7-3 combines with J gene TRBJ2-1, with 14 bases lining up with TRBD2. The CDR3 length is 19 residues. J gave up 2 bases and V 6 bases, and 12 bases lay outside the gene matches. Germline assignment: CDR1 SGHTA and CDR2 FQGTGA. CDR3 DNA sequence: TGTGCCAGCAGGCCCGGGACTAGCGGGAGTCCGCGCGCCTACAATGAGCAGTTCTTC. It translates to CASRPGTSGSPRAYNEQFF.

The J gene is TRBJ2-1, the V gene TRBV27, with TRBD2 matching over 9 bases. Germline CDR1 reads MNHEY; CDR2 reads SMNVEV (reference sequence). Trimming cost V 8 bases and J 4 bases; bases outside gene matches: 6. The CDR3 extends over 14 amino acids. CDR3 sequence: CASSLAGAYNEQFF. As DNA, the CDR3 is TGTGCCAGCTCATTAGCGGGGGCTTACAATGAGCAGTTCTTC.

The genes are TRBV7-2 and TRBJ2-2, with 15 nucleotides matching TRBD2. There are 17 residues in the CDR3. V shed 7 bases, J shed 4 bases, and the junction held 7 bases outside the gene matches. Per germline, CDR1 SGHTA and CDR2 FQGNSA. The CDR3 DNA sequence: TGTGCCAGCATCAGACCGGGACTAGCGGGAGGCACCGGGGAGCTGTTTTTT. Translating gives CASIRPGLAGGTGELFF.

The chain couples TRBV5-1 to TRBJ2-6, with TRBD2 matching over 7 bases. Germline V lookup: CDR1 SGHRS, CDR2 YFSETQ. The V segment lost 0 bases and the J segment 0 bases; nucleotides outside the gene matches: 9. The CDR3 sequence is 19 residues long. This CDR3 is CASSLVYGRLDSGANVLTF. CDR3 nucleotide sequence: TGCGCCAGCAGCTTGGTTTACGGGAGGCTGGACTCTGGGGCCAACGTCCTGACTTTC.

This chain uses TRBV19 with TRBJ2-1, with D perhaps matching TRBD1 (6 bases). Germline CDR1 and CDR2: LNHDA and SQIVND (reference sequence). V lost 3 bases, J lost 5 bases, and 14 bases lay in between. The CDR3 spans 15 residues. The CDR3: CASSIVGRGNNEQFF. The DNA of the CDR3 is TGTGCCAGTAGTATCGTAGGCAGGGGAAACAATGAGCAGTTCTTC.

V usage is TRBV18 and J usage is TRBJ1-1; the match to TRBD1 covers 7 bases. The CDR3 is 14 residues long. Trimming took 2 bases from V and 3 from J; bases not matched to a gene: 3. The germline V gene has CDR1 KGHSH and CDR2 LQKENI. CDR3 in DNA: TGTGCCAGCTCACCAGGACAGGCGCACACTGAAGCTTTCTTT. Its protein is CASSPGQAHTEAFF.

This chain uses TRBV3-1 (or the pseudogene TRBV3-2) with TRBJ2-7, with D possibly TRBD1 on 6 matching bases. The CDR3 covers 14 residues. CDR1 is LGHDT, CDR2 YNNKEL, per germline (reference sequence). Trimming cost V 7 bases and J 1 base, with 14 bases left between them. CDR3 coding DNA: TGTGCCAGCATGAGAGGGGGAACGTCCTACGAGCAGTACTTC. Translated: CASMRGGTSYEQYF.

This chain uses TRBV28 with TRBJ2-7; D is ambiguous. V lost 5 bases, J lost 11 bases, and 19 bases lay in between. The CDR3 covers 13 residues. Germline values: CDR1 MDHEN, CDR2 SYDVKM. This CDR3 is CASSPPAPDLEYF. In DNA, the CDR3 is TGTGCCAGCAGTCCCCCAGCGCCTGACCTCGAGTACTTC.

This sequence joins TRBV7-6 and TRBJ1-1, with TRBD1 as a possible D gene (5 bases). The germline V gene has CDR1 SGHVS and CDR2 FNYEAQ. This CDR3 comprises 13 residues. Trimming shortened V by 4 bases and J by 6 bases, and 12 bases separated the two germline ends. CDR3 protein: CASSSSPGAEAFF. CDR3 nucleotides: TGTGCCAGCAGCTCTTCCCCGGGGGCTGAAGCTTTCTTT.

This sequence joins TRBV6-2 or TRBV6-3 and TRBJ2-7; TRBD2 aligns across 13 bases. Germline-derived CDR1 and CDR2 are MNHEY and SVGEGT. CDR3 length equals 16 residues. V shed 0 bases and J 2 bases; nucleotides not matched to a gene: 1. DNA of the CDR3: TGTGCCAGCAGTTACTCCGGACTAGCGGGAGCCTACGAGCAGTACTTC. Residues: CASSYSGLAGAYEQYF.

The sample holds one count of this clone. The chain is built from TRBV4-1 and TRBJ2-3; D might be TRBD2 (6 bases). The CDR3 is 15 residues long. Deletions cut 1 base from V and 6 bases from J, with 14 bases between. CDR1 is MGHRA and CDR2 is YSYEKL in the germline V gene. The DNA of the CDR3 is TGCGCCAGCAGCCAAGCCTTTGGGGGGTCCGATACGCAGTATTTT. This codes for CASSQAFGGSDTQYF.

This chain uses TRBV18 with TRBJ2-7, with D tentatively TRBD2 (6 bases). The CDR3 loop spans 20 amino acids. The V end lost 5 bases, the J end lost 0 bases, and 29 bases lay between the germline ends. CDR1 and CDR2 from the germline V gene are KGHSH and LQKENI. The CDR3 region is CASSVRVAEGSRARSYEQYF. The DNA of the CDR3 is TGTGCCAGCTCAGTCAGGGTAGCGGAGGGGTCAAGGGCTCGCTCCTACGAGCAGTACTTC. Supplemented by reference TRBV18 and TRBJ2-7, the full variable domain reads NAGVMQNPRHLVRRRGQEARLRCSPMKGHSHVYWYRQLPEEGLKFMVYLQKENIIDESGMPKERFSAEFPKEGPSILRIQQVVRGDSAAYFCASSVRVAEGSRARSYEQYFGPGTRLTVT.

The rearrangement joins TRBV13 to TRBJ2-1; 8 bases are shared with TRBD1. The trim removed 3 bases at V and 5 bases at J, leaving 6 bases unmatched. The CDR3 loop spans 15 amino acids. Germline CDR1 and CDR2: PRHDT and FYEKMQ (reference sequence). This CDR3 reads CASSLEQGVNNEQFF. The CDR3 DNA follows: TGTGCCAGCAGCTTGGAACAGGGGGTTAACAATGAGCAGTTCTTC.

This chain uses TRBV15 with TRBJ2-7, with 11 bases matching TRBD2. The J segment lost 5 bases and the V segment lost 0 bases, leaving 3 bases of the junction unmatched. The CDR3 length is 15 residues. Germline CDR1 LNHNV, CDR2 YYDKDF (reference sequence). The CDR3 DNA follows: TGTGCCACCAGCAGAGAGCTAGCGGGAGGCCACGAGCAGTACTTC. Translated: CATSRELAGGHEQYF.

The genes are TRBV6-5 and TRBJ2-3; the D gene is possibly TRBD1 (6 bases). Between the trimmed V and J ends, which lost 6 bases and 4 bases, there was a span of 11 bases. Germline V gives CDR1 MNHEY, CDR2 SVGAGI. This CDR3 has 13 amino acids. CDR3 sequence reads: CASRGAGSDTQYF. CDR3 bases: TGTGCCAGCAGGGGGGCAGGGTCAGATACGCAGTATTTT.